Below are 17 T cell receptor beta chains sequenced from a single sample in a study of cytomegalovirus exposure and HLA in healthy donors. Both 60 Vbeta primers and 13 Jbeta primers went into the PCR. The method was immunoSEQ multiplex PCR; TCRdb's version includes in-frame clones alone and lacks a portion of them. The table has roughly 110,000 clones, just over 70% seen once. Sequences were obtained from PBMCs. The receptors were sampled from a boy between 5 and 17 years old in good health and CMV-seronegative.

This chain joins TRBV7-2 and TRBJ1-3, with 9 bases lining up with TRBD1. The germline gives CDR1 SGHTA, CDR2 FQGNSA. V was pared by 5 bases and J by 3 bases, with 14 bases of the junction left unmatched. CDR3 length: 18 amino acids. The CDR3: CASSRTFRTGGIGNTIYF. The CDR3 DNA reads TGTGCCAGCAGCCGAACCTTCCGCACAGGGGGCATTGGAAACACCATATATTTT.

This clone was recorded only once. This chain uses TRBV19 with TRBJ1-2; 10 bases agree with TRBD1. Trimming removed 6 bases from V and 7 bases from J; junction bases left unmatched: 8. Germline V gene sequence: CDR1 LNHDA, CDR2 SQIVND (reference sequence). The CDR3 spans 14 residues. CDR3 loop: CASSVRQGAGGYTF. The CDR3 bases are TGTGCCAGTAGCGTTAGACAGGGGGCAGGTGGCTACACCTTC.

The chain carries TRBV5-1 and TRBJ2-4, with D perhaps matching TRBD2 (5 bases). The CDR3 loop spans 17 amino acids. Trimming pared 3 bases from V and 3 bases from J, leaving 19 bases between. Germline V gives CDR1 SGHRS, CDR2 YFSETQ. CDR3: CASSWEPLRGDKNIQYF. CDR3 sequence (DNA): TGCGCCAGCAGCTGGGAACCTCTTCGGGGAGACAAAAACATTCAGTACTTC. The full variable domain, rest sourced from reference TRBV5-1 and TRBJ2-4, is KAGVTQTPRYLIKTRGQQVTLSCSPISGHRSVSWYQQTPGQGLQFLFEYFSETQRNKGNFPGRFSGRQFSNSRSEMNVSTLELGDSALYLCASSWEPLRGDKNIQYFGAGTRLSVL.

The gene calls are TRBV12-5 and TRBJ2-7, with D perhaps TRBD1 (5 bases). Germline V CDR1 and CDR2: LGHNT, FRNRAP. The CDR3 runs 13 residues. The V end was cut by 2 bases, the J end by 6 bases, with 11 bases between. The CDR3 DNA follows: TGTGCTAGTGGTTTGACCTCAGGGTCCGAGCAGTACTTC. Amino acid sequence: CASGLTSGSEQYF.

The chain is built from TRBV4-3 and TRBJ1-5; 8 bases map to TRBD1. This CDR3 is 17 amino acids long. The germline V gene has CDR1 LGHNA and CDR2 YSLEER. V dropped 0 bases and J dropped 2; count of bases not matched to a gene: 6. CDR3 in amino acids: CASSQEQGARGNQPQHF. In DNA form, the CDR3 reads TGCGCCAGCAGCCAAGAGCAGGGGGCTCGTGGCAATCAGCCCCAGCATTTT.

The chain combines TRBV7-2 with TRBJ1-4; 9 bases match TRBD1. V lost 3 bases, J lost 7 bases, and 9 bases stayed unmatched. In germline, CDR1 is SGHTA, CDR2 FQGNSA. CDR3 length equals 16 residues. The CDR3 sequence: CASSFYRGRVGEKLFF. Written as DNA, the CDR3 is TGTGCCAGCAGCTTCTACAGGGGGCGGGTGGGTGAAAAACTGTTTTTT.

This clone was observed a handful of times. CDR3 residues: CSASFGTQNEKLFF. In DNA form, the CDR3 reads TGCAGCGCCTCGTTTGGGACACAGAATGAAAAACTGTTTTTT. The chain links TRBV29-1 to TRBJ1-4, with a weak D call TRBD1 (6 bases). Trimming took 7 bases from V and 5 from J, leaving 17 bases between them. The germline gives CDR1 SQVTM, CDR2 ANQGSEA. CDR3 length: 14 amino acids.

The table lists this clone with a few counts. The chain combines TRBV7-2 with TRBJ1-4, with D perhaps TRBD1 (5 bases). Germline CDR1 SGHTA, CDR2 FQGNSA. The CDR3 runs 15 residues. The ends were cut back, 0 bases at V and 8 bases at J, with 13 bases in the middle. The CDR3 region has the DNA TGTGCCAGCAGCTTAGCGCTAAGCAGGGTCGAAAAACTGTTTTTT. Protein product: CASSLALSRVEKLFF.

The V call is TRBV28, the J call TRBJ2-3; 11 bases are shared with TRBD1. The germline V gene encodes CDR1 MDHEN and CDR2 SYDVKM. The CDR3 contains 16 residues. V shed 5 bases and J 2 bases; nucleotides not matched to a gene: 6. The CDR3 loop reads CASSPGQGAFTDTQYF. The DNA for the CDR3 is TGTGCCAGCAGTCCAGGACAGGGGGCGTTCACAGATACGCAGTATTTT. Drawing the rest from reference TRBV28 and TRBJ2-3, the complete variable domain is DVKVTQSSRYLVKRTGEKVFLECVQDMDHENMFWYRQDPGLGLRLIYFSYDVKMKEKGDIPEGYSVSREKKERFSLILESASTNQTSMYLCASSPGQGAFTDTQYFGPGTRLTVL.

The CDR3 protein is CASSRHGMIGQYF. As DNA, the CDR3 is TGTGCCAGCAGCCGCCACGGGATGATAGGGCAGTATTTT. The rearrangement links TRBV5-6 to TRBJ2-3, with D maybe TRBD2 (5 bases). The V gene's germline CDR1 is SGHDT and CDR2 YYEEEE. The CDR3 consists of 13 residues. Trimming took off 4 bases at V and 11 bases at J, with 17 bases between the two ends.

This chain links TRBV5-4 with TRBJ2-7; 7 nucleotides align to TRBD2. CDR3 length: 15 residues. Germline values: CDR1 SGHNT, CDR2 YYREEE (reference sequence). J lost 2 bases, V lost 3 bases, and 8 bases had no gene match. CDR3 amino acids: CASSSRLANAYEQYF. For the CDR3, the DNA is TGTGCCAGCAGCTCCAGACTAGCCAACGCCTACGAGCAGTACTTC.

The chain employs TRBV9 and TRBJ2-3; D uncertain. V was cut by 3 bases and J by 5 bases, with 16 bases left in between. In germline, CDR1 is SGDLS, CDR2 YYNGEE. The CDR3 has 15 amino acids. The CDR3 DNA reads TGTGCCAGCAGCGCCCACAGCATACAAGGAGATACGCAGTATTTT. It yields the protein CASSAHSIQGDTQYF.

This chain connects TRBV28 to TRBJ1-5; TRBD1 aligns across 8 bases. CDR1 and CDR2 (germline): MDHEN, SYDVKM. The CDR3 has 17 amino acids. With V trimmed by 7 bases and J by 7 bases, 18 bases remained unmatched. The CDR3 bases are TGTGCCAGCAACGGTGGGGGTGACAGGGGCAGGGGACAGCCCCAGCATTTT. It specifies CASNGGGDRGRGQPQHF.

This clone came up once. V gene TRBV6-5 combines with J gene TRBJ2-1; D remains unclear. The CDR3 totals 11 residues. The ends were cut back, 4 bases at V and 9 bases at J, with 7 bases in the middle. Germline V lookup: CDR1 MNHEY, CDR2 SVGAGI. The CDR3 DNA is TGTGCCAGCAGTTCGGTAGTTGAGCAGTTCTTC. This translates into CASSSVVEQFF.

This clone showed up just a few times. The rearrangement joins TRBV4-3 to TRBJ2-6, with D perhaps matching TRBD2 (5 bases). Germline assignment: CDR1 LGHNA and CDR2 YSLEER. Trimming removed 3 bases from V and 2 bases from J, with 8 bases in between. The CDR3 extends over 15 amino acids. As DNA, the CDR3 is TGCGCCAGCAGCCATGAGGGTGCTGGGGCCAACGTCCTGACTTTC. It encodes CASSHEGAGANVLTF.

V and J are TRBV23-1 and TRBJ1-1; D ambiguous. TRBV23-1 is recorded as an ORF, its role being uncertain. The V gene lost 10 bases and the J gene lost 2 bases, with 17 bases spanning the gap. The CDR3 is 14 amino acids. Here the CDR3 reads CANTEEAKNTEAFF. CDR3 bases: TGCGCCAACACGGAGGAGGCGAAAAACACTGAAGCTTTCTTT.

The V call is TRBV19, the J call TRBJ2-7; the D gene is possibly TRBD1 (5 bases). Trimming pared 9 bases from V and 0 bases from J, leaving 15 bases between. The germline gives CDR1 LNHDA, CDR2 SQIVND (reference sequence). CDR3 length equals 14 residues. CDR3 in DNA: TGTGCCAGCCGAGGCATAGGGGTCTCCTACGAGCAGTACTTC. The encoded protein is CASRGIGVSYEQYF.